The T cell receptor (beta chain) under discussion was sequenced for a study of CD4 T cells in relation to SARS-CoV-2 and coronaviruses. Before the COVID-19 pandemic, during about 2010-2019, CD4+ T cells were taken from unexposed donors. CD4+ T cells were isolated from the cells after about ten days of culture. Remarks on this clone: Its specificity is not known.

Sequencing was performed with immunoSEQ multiplex PCR; in TCRdb, only in-frame clones are kept and a portion is missing. The table records about 24,000 clones, roughly 73% of them present only once. The CDR3 consists of 13 residues. Germline V gene data show CDR1 as SGDLS and CDR2 as YYNGEE. Between the trimmed V and J ends, which lost 5 bases and 6 bases, there was a span of 13 bases. The V and J genes are TRBV9 and TRBJ2-3; the D call may be TRBD1 or TRBD2 (5 bases each). The receptor comes from a human donor in good health. The sample comprised CD4+ T cells from PBMCs, cultured in vitro. The CDR3 sequence is CASRETGTDTQYF. CDR3 DNA sequence: TGTGCCAGCAGGGAAACCGGGACCGATACGCAGTATTTT.